These 10 T cell receptor beta chains were sequenced from one sample in a study of T cell changes during pregnancy in multiple sclerosis. Some clones are missing from TCRdb's copy, which holds only in-frame ones; the method was immunoSEQ multiplex PCR. The sample shows tens of thousands of clones, over 80% of them seen only once. Sequencing was performed on peripheral blood, taken in the first trimester of pregnancy. The receptors were gathered from a female donor with multiple sclerosis, enrolled in a pregnancy study.

The genes are TRBV10-3 and TRBJ1-2; D is uncertain. This CDR3 comprises 15 residues. Trimming shortened V by 3 bases and J by 2 bases, and 13 bases separated the two germline ends. Germline V gene data show CDR1 as ENHRY and CDR2 as SYGVKD. This CDR3 is CAISDSAGRNYGYTF. The CDR3 DNA reads TGTGCCATCAGTGACTCCGCAGGAAGGAACTATGGCTACACCTTC.

The chain couples TRBV7-3 to TRBJ2-1, with 12 bases aligning to TRBD2. Per the germline V gene, CDR1 is SGHTA and CDR2 is FQGTGA. The junction had 5 bases not matched to a gene; V was cut back by 5 bases and J by 6 bases. The CDR3 totals 15 residues. The chain's CDR3 is CASSPLAGGSNEQFF. CDR3 in DNA: TGTGCCAGCAGCCCACTAGCGGGAGGATCCAATGAGCAGTTCTTC.

The chain uses TRBV4-2 and TRBJ1-1; D ambiguous. Trimming removed 0 bases at V and 1 base at J, with 6 bases between. Germline V lookup: CDR1 LGHNA, CDR2 YNFKEQ. CDR3 length: 14 amino acids. The CDR3 sequence: CASSQEEGNTEAFF. The CDR3 nucleotides read TGTGCCAGCAGCCAAGAGGAGGGGAACACTGAAGCTTTCTTT.

The chain couples TRBV5-1 to TRBJ1-6, with D perhaps matching TRBD1 (5 bases). Germline values: CDR1 SGHRS, CDR2 YFSETQ. Deletions cut 7 bases from V and 7 bases from J, with 18 bases between. The CDR3 extends over 15 amino acids. The CDR3 reads CASRENDRLNSPLHF. In nucleotides, the CDR3 is TGCGCCAGCCGAGAGAATGACAGACTGAATTCACCCCTCCACTTT.

This chain joins TRBV9 and TRBJ1-4, with a tentative D call TRBD1 (5 bases). Germline loops: CDR1 SGDLS, CDR2 YYNGEE. V lost 3 bases and J lost 5, with 11 bases in between. The CDR3 spans 14 residues. CDR3 region: CASSEAPGNEKLFF. The DNA for the CDR3 is TGTGCCAGCAGCGAAGCCCCAGGGAATGAAAAACTGTTTTTT. Variable domain in full (rest from reference TRBV9 and TRBJ1-4): DSGVTQTPKHLITATGQRVTLRCSPRSGDLSVYWYQQSLDQGLQFLIQYYNGEERAKGNILERFSAQQFPDLHSELNLSSLELGDSALYFCASSEAPGNEKLFFGSGTQLSVL.

The rearrangement links TRBV30 to TRBJ2-1; no firm D call. Germline CDR1 reads GTSNPN; CDR2 reads SVGIG (reference sequence). V was clipped by 0 bases and J by 7 bases, with 10 bases between them. The CDR3 length is 13 residues. For the CDR3, the DNA is TGTGCCTGGAGTGTAGACTCCTGGAATGAGCAGTTCTTC. Translating gives CAWSVDSWNEQFF.

The chain's CDR3 is CAISRDRGWGDAQYF. The CDR3 region has the DNA TGTGCCATCAGTAGGGACAGGGGGTGGGGAGATGCGCAGTACTTC. This chain joins TRBV10-3 and TRBJ2-7; 11 bases agree with TRBD1. Unmatched junction bases numbered 12, after V lost 5 bases and J lost 9 bases. Germline V gene data show CDR1 as ENHRY and CDR2 as SYGVKD. There are 15 residues in the CDR3.

The DNA of the CDR3 is TGTGCCAGCAGTTATTCGGGACTTAAAAACATTCAGTACTTC. Protein sequence: CASSYSGLKNIQYF. The V call is TRBV6-5, the J call TRBJ2-4; tentative D call: TRBD2 (6 bases). This CDR3 is 14 amino acids long. Per germline, CDR1 MNHEY and CDR2 SVGAGI. The ends were cut back, 3 bases at V and 4 bases at J, with 10 bases in the middle.

The chain has TRBV25-1 and TRBJ1-1; 8 positions agree with TRBD1. The germline gives CDR1 MGHDK, CDR2 SYGVNS. The CDR3 spans 13 residues. Germline trimming cut 6 bases from V and 1 base from J; bases unmatched to any gene: 1. In nucleotides, the CDR3 is TGTGCCAGCAGCGACAGGGGGAACACTGAAGCTTTCTTT. Translating it yields CASSDRGNTEAFF.

The chain joins TRBV18 to TRBJ1-2; 10 bases align to TRBD1. Trimming cost V 1 base and J 2 bases; bases outside gene matches: 4. Per germline, CDR1 KGHSH and CDR2 LQKENI. The CDR3 consists of 16 residues. CDR3 DNA: TGTGCCAGCTCACCACGACAGGGGGCGCAGAACTATGGCTACACCTTC. Translated, it gives CASSPRQGAQNYGYTF.